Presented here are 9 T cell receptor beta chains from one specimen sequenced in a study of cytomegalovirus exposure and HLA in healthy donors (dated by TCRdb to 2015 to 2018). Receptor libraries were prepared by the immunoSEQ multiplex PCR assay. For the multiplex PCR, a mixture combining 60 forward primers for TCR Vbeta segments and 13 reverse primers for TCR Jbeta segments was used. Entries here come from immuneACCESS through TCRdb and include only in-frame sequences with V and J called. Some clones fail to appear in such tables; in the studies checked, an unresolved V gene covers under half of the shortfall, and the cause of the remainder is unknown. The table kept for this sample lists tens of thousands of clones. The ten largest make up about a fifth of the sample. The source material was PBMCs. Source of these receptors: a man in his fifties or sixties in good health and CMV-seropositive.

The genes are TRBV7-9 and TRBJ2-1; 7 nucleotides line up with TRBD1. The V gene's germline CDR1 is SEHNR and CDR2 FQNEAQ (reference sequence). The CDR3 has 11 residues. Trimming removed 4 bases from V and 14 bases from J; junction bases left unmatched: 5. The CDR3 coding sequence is TGTGCCAGCAGCTCGACAGGGAAGAAGTTCTTC. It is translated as CASSSTGKKFF.

CDR3 sequence: CASSWGGRDQPQHF. DNA for the CDR3: TGTGCCAGCTCATGGGGGGGAAGAGATCAGCCCCAGCATTTT. The genes are TRBV18 and TRBJ1-5; D might be TRBD1 (5 bases). Trimming stripped 5 bases from V and 5 bases from J, with 13 bases between. The CDR3 contains 14 residues. Germline CDR1 reads KGHSH; CDR2 reads LQKENI.

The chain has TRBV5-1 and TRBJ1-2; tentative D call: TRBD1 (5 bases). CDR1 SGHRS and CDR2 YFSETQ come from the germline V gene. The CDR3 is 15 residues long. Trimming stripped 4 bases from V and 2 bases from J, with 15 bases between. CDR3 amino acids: CASSPWGGRNYGYTF. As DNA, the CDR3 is TGCGCCAGCAGCCCTTGGGGGGGAAGAAACTATGGCTACACCTTC.

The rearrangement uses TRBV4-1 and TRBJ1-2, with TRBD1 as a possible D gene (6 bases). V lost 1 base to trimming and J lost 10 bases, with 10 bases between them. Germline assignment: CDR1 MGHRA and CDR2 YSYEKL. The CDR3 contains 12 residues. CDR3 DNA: TGCGCCAGCAGCCAAGCGGGGGGCCCCTACACCTTC. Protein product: CASSQAGGPYTF.

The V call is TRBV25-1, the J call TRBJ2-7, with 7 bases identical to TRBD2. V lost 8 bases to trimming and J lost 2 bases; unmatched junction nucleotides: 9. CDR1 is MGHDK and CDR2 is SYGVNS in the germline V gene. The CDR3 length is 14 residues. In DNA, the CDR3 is TGTGCCAGCTCCGTCCGGGACTACCCCTACGAGCAGTACTTC. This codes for CASSVRDYPYEQYF.

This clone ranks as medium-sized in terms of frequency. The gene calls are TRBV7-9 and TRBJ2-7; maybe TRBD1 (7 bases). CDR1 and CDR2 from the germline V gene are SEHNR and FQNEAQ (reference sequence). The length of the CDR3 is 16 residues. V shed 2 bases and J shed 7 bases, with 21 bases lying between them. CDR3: CASSLRDPAQGGEQYF. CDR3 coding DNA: TGTGCCAGCAGCTTAAGGGATCCGGCGCAGGGGGGTGAGCAGTACTTC.

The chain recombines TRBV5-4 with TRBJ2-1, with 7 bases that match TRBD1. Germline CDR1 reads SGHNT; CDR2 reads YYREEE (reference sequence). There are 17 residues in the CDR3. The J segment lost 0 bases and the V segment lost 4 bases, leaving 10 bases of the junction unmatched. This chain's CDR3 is CASSRLDRPISYNEQFF. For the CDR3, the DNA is TGTGCCAGCAGCCGATTGGACAGGCCTATCTCCTACAATGAGCAGTTCTTC. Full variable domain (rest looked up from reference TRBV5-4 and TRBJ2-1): ETGVTQSPTHLIKTRGQQVTLRCSSQSGHNTVSWYQQALGQGPQFIFQYYREEENGRGNFPPRFSGLQFPNYSSELNVNALELDDSALYLCASSRLDRPISYNEQFFGPGTRLTVL.

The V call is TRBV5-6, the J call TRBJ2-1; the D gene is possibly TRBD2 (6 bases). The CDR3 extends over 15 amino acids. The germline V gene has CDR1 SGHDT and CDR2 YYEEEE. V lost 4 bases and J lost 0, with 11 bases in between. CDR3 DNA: TGTGCCAGCAGCCTCCTCGGGAGCTCCTACAATGAGCAGTTCTTC. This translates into CASSLLGSSYNEQFF. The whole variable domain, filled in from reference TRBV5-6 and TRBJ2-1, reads DAGVTQSPTHLIKTRGQQVTLRCSPKSGHDTVSWYQQALGQGPQFIFQYYEEEERQRGNFPDRFSGHQFPNYSSELNVNALLLGDSALYLCASSLLGSSYNEQFFGPGTRLTVL.

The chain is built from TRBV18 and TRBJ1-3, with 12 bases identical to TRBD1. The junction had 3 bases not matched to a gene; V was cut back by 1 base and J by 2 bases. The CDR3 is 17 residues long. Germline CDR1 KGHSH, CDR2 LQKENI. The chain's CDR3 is CASSPRGQGATGNTIYF. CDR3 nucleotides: TGTGCCAGCTCACCACGGGGACAGGGGGCTACTGGAAACACCATATATTTT. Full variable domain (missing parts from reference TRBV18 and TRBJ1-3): NAGVMQNPRHLVRRRGQEARLRCSPMKGHSHVYWYRQLPEEGLKFMVYLQKENIIDESGMPKERFSAEFPKEGPSILRIQQVVRGDSAAYFCASSPRGQGATGNTIYFGEGSWLTVV.